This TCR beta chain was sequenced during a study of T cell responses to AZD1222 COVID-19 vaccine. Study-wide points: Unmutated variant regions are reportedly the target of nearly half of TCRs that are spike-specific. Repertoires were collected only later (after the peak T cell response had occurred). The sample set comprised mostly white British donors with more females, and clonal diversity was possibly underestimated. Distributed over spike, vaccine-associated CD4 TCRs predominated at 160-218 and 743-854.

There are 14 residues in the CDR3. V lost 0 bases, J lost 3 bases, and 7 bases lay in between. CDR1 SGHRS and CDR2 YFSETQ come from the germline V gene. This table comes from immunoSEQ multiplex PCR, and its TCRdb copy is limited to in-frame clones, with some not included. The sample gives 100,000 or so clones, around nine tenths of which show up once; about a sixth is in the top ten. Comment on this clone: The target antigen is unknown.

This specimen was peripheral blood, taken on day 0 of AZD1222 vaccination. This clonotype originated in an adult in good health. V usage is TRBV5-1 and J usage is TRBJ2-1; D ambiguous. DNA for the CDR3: TGCGCCAGCAGCTTGGCTCGAGACTACAATGAGCAGTTCTTC. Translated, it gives CASSLARDYNEQFF.